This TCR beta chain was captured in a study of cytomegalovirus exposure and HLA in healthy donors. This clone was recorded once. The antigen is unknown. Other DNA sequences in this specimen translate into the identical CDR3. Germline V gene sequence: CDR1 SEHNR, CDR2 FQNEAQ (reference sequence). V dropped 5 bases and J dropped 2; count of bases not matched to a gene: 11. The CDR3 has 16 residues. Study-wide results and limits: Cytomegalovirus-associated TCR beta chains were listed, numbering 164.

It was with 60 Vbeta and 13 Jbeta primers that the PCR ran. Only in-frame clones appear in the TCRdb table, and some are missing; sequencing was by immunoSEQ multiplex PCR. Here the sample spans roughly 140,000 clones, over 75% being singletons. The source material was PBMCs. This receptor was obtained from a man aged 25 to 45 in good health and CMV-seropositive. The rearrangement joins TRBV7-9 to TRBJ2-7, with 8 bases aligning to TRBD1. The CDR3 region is CASSPLPGTGPYEQYF. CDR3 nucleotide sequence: TGTGCCAGCAGCCCACTACCGGGGACAGGCCCCTACGAGCAGTACTTC.